The next 27 T cell receptor beta chains were all read from a single sample in a study of blood T cell repertoires in COVID-19. Some clones are missing from TCRdb's copy, which holds only in-frame ones; the method was immunoSEQ multiplex PCR. Of around 300,000 clones listed, around nine tenths are singletons. Sequencing used PBMCs or T cells enriched from blood (not recorded which). The receptors were gathered from a man younger than 45 who had recovered from COVID-19.

This chain joins TRBV7-9 and TRBJ2-5, with D perhaps matching TRBD1 (5 bases). V was cut by 5 bases and J by 3 bases, with 13 bases left in between. Germline loops: CDR1 SEHNR, CDR2 FQNEAQ (reference sequence). The CDR3 has 14 residues. This CDR3 is CASSQTEGEETQYF. The CDR3 coding sequence is TGTGCCAGCAGCCAGACAGAAGGGGAAGAGACCCAGTACTTC.

The V call is TRBV27, the J call TRBJ2-5; TRBD2 matches 7 bases. The J segment lost 4 bases and the V segment lost 6 bases, leaving 8 bases of the junction unmatched. This CDR3 has 14 residues. In germline, CDR1 is MNHEY, CDR2 SMNVEV (reference sequence). CDR3 DNA: TGTGCCAGCAGGGGAGCGGGGAGGGGAGAGACCCAGTACTTC. This gives the protein CASRGAGRGETQYF.

This CDR3 is CASSLGGGAHEQYF. CDR3 bases: TGTGCCAGCAGCTTGGGCGGGGGAGCCCACGAGCAGTACTTC. The chain has TRBV5-5 and TRBJ2-7, with 7 bases that match TRBD2. The CDR3 spans 14 residues. V dropped 0 bases and J dropped 5; count of bases not matched to a gene: 5. Germline loops: CDR1 SGHKS, CDR2 YYEKEE (reference sequence).

V usage is TRBV5-6 and J usage is TRBJ1-6; possible D gene TRBD1, 6 bases. With 4 bases removed from V and 7 bases from J, the gap between germline ends came to 15 bases. The CDR3 contains 15 residues. Germline values: CDR1 SGHDT, CDR2 YYEEEE. The CDR3 sequence is CASSEQGSVNSPLHF. In nucleotides, the CDR3 is TGTGCCAGCAGCGAACAGGGCTCGGTCAATTCACCCCTCCACTTT.

The rearrangement joins TRBV7-8 to TRBJ2-3, with a possible D match to TRBD2 (5 bases). V lost 2 bases and J 8 bases, leaving 17 bases between the germline ends. This CDR3 region has 15 residues. Per the germline V gene, CDR1 is SGHVS and CDR2 is FQNEAQ. The CDR3 DNA follows: TGTGCCAGCAGCTTATCGACCCCCGGGGTGGGTACGCAGTATTTT. It yields the protein CASSLSTPGVGTQYF. The full variable domain, rest sourced from reference TRBV7-8 and TRBJ2-3, is GAGVSQSPRYKVAKRGQDVALRCDPISGHVSLFWYQQALGQGPEFLTYFQNEAQLDKSGLPSDRFFAERPEGSVSTLKIQRTQQEDSAVYLCASSLSTPGVGTQYFGPGTRLTVL.

The chain carries TRBV9 and TRBJ2-2; 7 bases agree with TRBD2. The germline CDR1 and CDR2 sequences are SGDLS and YYNGEE. V lost 0 bases, J lost 1 base, and 3 bases stayed unmatched. The CDR3 is 16 residues long. The CDR3 DNA reads TGTGCCAGCAGCGTAGGTGGCGGGGGGAACACCGGGGAGCTGTTTTTT. Protein product: CASSVGGGGNTGELFF.

This clone was recorded once. The same CDR3 also results from other DNA sequences found in this sample. The J gene is TRBJ1-2, the V gene TRBV11-2, with a tentative D call TRBD1 (5 bases). V gave up 3 bases and J gave up 2 bases, with 7 bases separating them. The germline V gene encodes CDR1 SGHAT and CDR2 FQNNGV. CDR3 length: 13 amino acids. CDR3 in amino acids: CASSLTDNYGYTF. The DNA for the CDR3 is TGTGCCAGCAGCTTGACAGACAACTATGGCTACACCTTC.

V is TRBV11-3 and J is TRBJ2-7; 7 bases match TRBD1. The germline gives CDR1 SGHNT, CDR2 YENEEA. The J segment lost 0 bases and the V segment lost 3 bases, leaving 5 bases of the junction unmatched. The CDR3 has 15 residues. CDR3 nucleotide sequence: TGTGCCAGCAGCTTTGGCAGGGGGAGCTCCTACGAGCAGTACTTC. Amino acids: CASSFGRGSSYEQYF.

V usage is TRBV29-1 and J usage is TRBJ2-3; 9 nucleotides agree with TRBD1. Trimming at V came to 4 bases and at J to 5 bases, leaving 7 bases not matched to a gene. The germline V gene encodes CDR1 SQVTM and CDR2 ANQGSEA. The CDR3 runs to 14 residues. CDR3 loop: CSVVLGQGIDTQYF. The CDR3 DNA is TGCAGCGTTGTCTTGGGACAGGGAATAGATACGCAGTATTTT.

The chain employs TRBV11-2 and TRBJ1-4; D is ambiguous. This CDR3 has 15 residues. Trimming removed 1 base from V and 8 bases from J, with 14 bases in between. CDR1 and CDR2 from the germline V gene are SGHAT and FQNNGV. The CDR3 spells CASSLVAGLGEKLFF. The CDR3 bases are TGTGCCAGCAGCTTAGTGGCGGGGTTAGGCGAAAAACTGTTTTTT.

The rearrangement uses TRBV4-1 and TRBJ1-1, with TRBD1 matching over 7 bases. The CDR3 totals 14 residues. In germline, CDR1 is MGHRA, CDR2 YSYEKL. Losses at the gene ends were 8 bases for V and 1 base for J; bases not matched to a gene: 7. CDR3 coding DNA: TGCGCCAGCGCTACAGGGGAATGGAACACTGAAGCTTTCTTT. Amino acids: CASATGEWNTEAFF.

The chain uses TRBV7-8 and TRBJ2-2; no reliable D call. V was cut by 2 bases and J by 6 bases, with 4 bases left in between. The V gene's germline CDR1 is SGHVS and CDR2 FQNEAQ. CDR3 length equals 12 residues. The CDR3 DNA reads as TGTGCCAGCAGCTTACGGGCCGGGGAGCTGTTTTTT. Amino acid sequence: CASSLRAGELFF.

This clone was counted between two and nine times. This rearrangement joins TRBV18 to TRBJ1-6; D gene unclear. This CDR3 comprises 13 residues. V was clipped by 6 bases and J by 5 bases, with 8 bases between them. Germline lookup yields CDR1 KGHSH and CDR2 LQKENI. CDR3 nucleotides: TGTGCCAGCTCGCCGGTCGATAATTCACCCCTCCACTTT. Translated: CASSPVDNSPLHF.

This rearrangement joins TRBV24-1 to TRBJ2-2; 9 bases match TRBD1. V dropped 2 bases and J dropped 7; count of bases not matched to a gene: 7. CDR1 KGHDR and CDR2 SFDVKD come from the germline V gene. The length of the CDR3 is 16 residues. The CDR3 spells CATSDSGQGNIGELFF. As DNA, the CDR3 is TGTGCCACCAGTGATTCGGGACAGGGCAATATCGGGGAGCTGTTTTTT.

V is TRBV11-2 and J is TRBJ1-5; D not certain. V shed 4 bases and J shed 0 bases, with 10 bases lying between them. CDR1 SGHAT and CDR2 FQNNGV come from the germline V gene. The CDR3 sequence is 15 residues long. As DNA, the CDR3 is TGTGCCAGCAGCTACAGCTGGCGTAGCAATCAGCCCCAGCATTTT. Translated, it gives CASSYSWRSNQPQHF.

The chain joins TRBV27 to TRBJ2-7; 13 positions match TRBD2. Trimming cost V 2 bases and J 8 bases; bases outside gene matches: 18. The germline CDR1 and CDR2 sequences are MNHEY and SMNVEV (reference sequence). The CDR3 has 19 residues. This chain's CDR3 is CASSLQTPETSGGVSKQYF. The CDR3 nucleotides are TGTGCCAGCAGTTTACAGACCCCCGAAACTAGCGGGGGGGTTAGCAAGCAGTACTTC.

The chain has TRBV9 and TRBJ2-1; D possibly corresponds to TRBD2 (6 bases). The CDR3 has 14 residues. Germline assignment: CDR1 SGDLS and CDR2 YYNGEE. V lost 0 bases, J lost 7 bases, and 11 bases lay in between. The CDR3 protein is CASSVGASVNEQFF. CDR3 DNA sequence: TGTGCCAGCAGCGTAGGAGCTAGCGTGAATGAGCAGTTCTTC.

The CDR3 is CASSQRGGLAKNIQYF. The CDR3 DNA reads TGTGCCAGCAGCCAGAGGGGGGGGTTAGCCAAAAACATTCAGTACTTC. The rearrangement joins TRBV3-1 (or the pseudogene TRBV3-2) to TRBJ2-4; a possible D gene is TRBD2 (7 bases). The germline V gene has CDR1 LGHDT and CDR2 YNNKEL (reference sequence). The CDR3 consists of 16 residues. The V gene lost 3 bases and the J gene lost 0 bases, with 12 bases spanning the gap.

The chain links TRBV2 to TRBJ2-2; D is uncertain. Germline CDR1 and CDR2: SNHLY and FYNNEI. There are 11 residues in the CDR3. Trimming cost V 5 bases and J 6 bases, with 4 bases left between them. CDR3: CASSLPGELFF. DNA of the CDR3: TGTGCCAGCAGTCTCCCCGGGGAGCTGTTTTTT.

The chain links TRBV6-5 to TRBJ1-5; TRBD1 might be the D (6 bases). The CDR3 totals 14 residues. V was cut by 0 bases and J by 5 bases, with 8 bases left in between. Germline V lookup: CDR1 MNHEY, CDR2 SVGAGI. CDR3 amino acids: CASSYSDSDQPQHF. The CDR3 DNA reads TGTGCCAGCAGTTACTCGGACAGCGATCAGCCCCAGCATTTT.

The genes are TRBV3-1 (or the pseudogene TRBV3-2) and TRBJ1-1; D not certain. Trimming shortened V by 6 bases and J by 1 base, and 12 bases separated the two germline ends. CDR1 and CDR2 (germline): LGHDT, YNNKEL (reference sequence). The CDR3 has 14 amino acids. The CDR3, as DNA: TGTGCCAGCAGTTTGTACAGAAAGAACACTGAAGCTTTCTTT. The encoded protein is CASSLYRKNTEAFF.

CDR3 in DNA: TGTGCCAGCAGTTTATTCGCGGGGGGACGATACAATGAGCAGTTCTTC. This translates into CASSLFAGGRYNEQFF. The rearrangement uses TRBV27 and TRBJ2-1; 8 bases map to TRBD2. CDR1 is MNHEY, CDR2 SMNVEV, per germline (reference sequence). V was clipped by 1 base and J by 4 bases; unmatched bases: 6. The CDR3 is made up of 16 amino acids.

This chain joins TRBV10-3 and TRBJ1-6; D gene unclear. CDR1 is ENHRY, CDR2 SYGVKD, per germline. Trimming pared 6 bases from V and 0 bases from J, leaving 12 bases between. The CDR3 is made up of 16 amino acids. In DNA, the CDR3 is TGTGCCATCAGGGATAGCGCGAGCTCCTATAATTCACCCCTCCACTTT. Its protein product is CAIRDSASSYNSPLHF.

The chain is built from TRBV5-4 and TRBJ2-5; D might be TRBD2 (5 bases). This CDR3 region has 14 residues. The V and J ends lost 3 bases and 4 bases respectively, with 13 bases between them. Per the germline V gene, CDR1 is SGHNT and CDR2 is YYREEE (reference sequence). The CDR3 spells CASSSAVGGETQYF. In DNA form, the CDR3 reads TGTGCCAGCAGCTCCGCGGTAGGAGGAGAGACCCAGTACTTC.

The rearrangement joins TRBV9 to TRBJ2-3, with 9 bases fitting TRBD2. Per the germline V gene, CDR1 is SGDLS and CDR2 is YYNGEE. CDR3 length equals 16 residues. With V trimmed by 3 bases and J by 0 bases, 5 bases remained unmatched. CDR3 sequence (DNA): TGTGCCAGCAGCGGATTGACTAGCGGAAGCACAGATACGCAGTATTTT. Translation: CASSGLTSGSTDTQYF. Based on the CDR3 plus reference TRBV9 and TRBJ2-3, the full variable domain is DSGVTQTPKHLITATGQRVTLRCSPRSGDLSVYWYQQSLDQGLQFLIQYYNGEERAKGNILERFSAQQFPDLHSELNLSSLELGDSALYFCASSGLTSGSTDTQYFGPGTRLTVL.

The sample holds one count of this clone. The chain recombines TRBV7-9 with TRBJ2-2, with 7 bases identical to TRBD1. The CDR3 length is 14 residues. With 3 bases clipped from V and 5 bases from J, the junction kept 3 bases outside the gene matches. The germline V gene encodes CDR1 SEHNR and CDR2 FQNEAQ (reference sequence). The CDR3 loop reads CASSFTGDTGELFF. CDR3 bases: TGTGCCAGCAGCTTTACAGGGGATACCGGGGAGCTGTTTTTT.

This clone was seen only once. The J gene is TRBJ2-7, the V gene TRBV11-2; tentatively, D is TRBD2 (7 bases). Trimming took off 4 bases at V and 2 bases at J, with 12 bases between the two ends. CDR1 and CDR2 (germline): SGHAT, FQNNGV. The length of the CDR3 is 14 residues. CDR3 DNA sequence: TGTGCCAGCAGCTCAGGAGGGGGGGCCTACGAGCAGTACTTC. The encoded protein is CASSSGGGAYEQYF.